Below are 6 T cell receptor beta chains sequenced from a single sample in a study of shared clonotypes between healthy human individuals. The data were produced by immunoSEQ multiplex PCR, yet TCRdb's version contains in-frame clones alone and is incomplete. The repertoire holds approximately 400,000 clones, with 96% as singletons. The sample comprised memory CD8+ T cells sorted from blood. Subset specified: CD45RO+ cells pooled with CCR7-negative TemRA cells. The receptors derive from a man younger than 45 in good health.

V gene TRBV4-1 combines with J gene TRBJ2-3, with unresolved D. Trimming took off 3 bases at V and 6 bases at J, with 10 bases between the two ends. The CDR3 covers 13 residues. Germline V gene lookup returns CDR1 MGHRA and CDR2 YSYEKL. CDR3 loop: CASSHATRDTQYF. Here the CDR3 DNA reads TGCGCCAGCAGCCATGCGACCCGGGATACGCAGTATTTT.

This clone has just one count. The chain combines TRBV7-6 with TRBJ2-7, with 10 bases lining up with TRBD2. The CDR3 is 16 amino acids. Germline V gives CDR1 SGHVS, CDR2 FNYEAQ. The junction had 10 bases not matched to a gene; V was cut back by 3 bases and J by 5 bases. In nucleotides, the CDR3 is TGTGCCAGCAGCTTCTCTACGCTAGCGGGAGTCCACGAGCAGTACTTC. Its protein is CASSFSTLAGVHEQYF. Full variable domain (missing parts from reference TRBV7-6 and TRBJ2-7): GAGVSQSPRYKVTKRGQDVALRCDPISGHVSLYWYRQALGQGPEFLTYFNYEAQQDKSGLPNDRFSAERPEGSISTLTIQRTEQRDSAMYRCASSFSTLAGVHEQYFGPGTRLTVT.

This chain joins TRBV5-1 and TRBJ2-3; 8 bases map to TRBD2. The CDR3 totals 15 residues. The V and J ends lost 2 bases and 2 bases, in that order; junction bases with no gene match: 4. The germline V gene encodes CDR1 SGHRS and CDR2 YFSETQ. The CDR3 DNA is TGCGCCAGCAGCTTCTACGGGAGGGACACAGATACGCAGTATTTT. As protein: CASSFYGRDTDTQYF.

The chain is built from TRBV27 and TRBJ1-3; 8 nucleotides line up with TRBD1. CDR1 and CDR2 from the germline V gene are MNHEY and SMNVEV (reference sequence). V trimming: 2 bases; J trimming: 6 bases; junction bases outside the gene matches: 3. This CDR3 is 14 amino acids long. The CDR3 protein is CASSLGQGANTIYF. The DNA for the CDR3 is TGTGCCAGCAGTTTAGGGCAGGGGGCAAACACCATATATTTT.

V gene TRBV5-1 combines with J gene TRBJ1-2, with D perhaps TRBD1 (5 bases). There are 13 residues in the CDR3. Germline V CDR1 and CDR2: SGHRS, YFSETQ. V was shortened by 3 bases and J by 10 bases, with 16 bases between the two germline ends. The CDR3 is CASSSILDTLYTF. The CDR3 DNA reads TGCGCCAGCAGCTCAATTTTGGACACCCTCTACACCTTC.

This chain connects TRBV4-2 to TRBJ2-7, with TRBD2 matching 10 bases. V lost 4 bases, J lost 3 bases, and 9 bases stayed unmatched. The CDR3 length is 16 residues. Germline-derived CDR1 and CDR2 are LGHNA and YNFKEQ. The CDR3 coding sequence is TGTGCCAGCAGCCGCCACTCCGGGACTAGCGTCTACGAGCAGTACTTC. This gives the protein CASSRHSGTSVYEQYF.